This T cell receptor beta chain emerged from a study of blood T cell repertoires in COVID-19. The wider study: Researchers got acute and convalescent COVID-19 samples from the United States, Italy and Spain.

Produced via immunoSEQ multiplex PCR; TCRdb's table is partial and in-frame only. The sample includes approximately 210,000 clones, 82% of them seen just once. Assignment of participants to cohorts was predicated upon participant-reported clinical history. Symptom resolution, clearance, or two negative PCRs marked the recovered donors of Cohort 3. The CDR3 runs to 12 residues. Trimming stripped 3 bases from V and 7 bases from J, with 9 bases between. CDR1 is LGHDT, CDR2 YNNKEL, per germline (reference sequence). This clone occurred a few times. Sequencing input: PBMCs or T cells enriched from blood (not recorded which). The chain employs TRBV3-1 (or the pseudogene TRBV3-2) and TRBJ1-2, with D unresolved. The TCR was taken from a woman aged 60-75 years who had recovered from COVID-19. CDR3 nucleotide sequence: TGTGCCAGCAGCCAGGGAGGGTCTGGCTACACCTTC. Its translation: CASSQGGSGYTF.